The clone carrying this T cell receptor (beta chain) was detected a few times. The CDR3 extends over 10 amino acids. Germline V gene lookup returns CDR1 SNHLY and CDR2 FYNNEI. The germline V and J ends were trimmed by 7 bases and 7 bases, with 7 bases remaining between them. The data belong to a study of technical replicates of blood from several donors. The method was immunoSEQ multiplex PCR; TCRdb's version includes in-frame clones alone and lacks a portion of them. This sample has approximately 73,000 clones, with 96% found just once. This chain links TRBV2 with TRBJ1-1; D call uncertain. The source of this sequence is a human donor in good health. Sequenced: T cells isolated from PBMCs. The CDR3: CASTDFEAFF. Here the CDR3 DNA reads TGTGCCAGCACAGACTTTGAAGCTTTCTTT.